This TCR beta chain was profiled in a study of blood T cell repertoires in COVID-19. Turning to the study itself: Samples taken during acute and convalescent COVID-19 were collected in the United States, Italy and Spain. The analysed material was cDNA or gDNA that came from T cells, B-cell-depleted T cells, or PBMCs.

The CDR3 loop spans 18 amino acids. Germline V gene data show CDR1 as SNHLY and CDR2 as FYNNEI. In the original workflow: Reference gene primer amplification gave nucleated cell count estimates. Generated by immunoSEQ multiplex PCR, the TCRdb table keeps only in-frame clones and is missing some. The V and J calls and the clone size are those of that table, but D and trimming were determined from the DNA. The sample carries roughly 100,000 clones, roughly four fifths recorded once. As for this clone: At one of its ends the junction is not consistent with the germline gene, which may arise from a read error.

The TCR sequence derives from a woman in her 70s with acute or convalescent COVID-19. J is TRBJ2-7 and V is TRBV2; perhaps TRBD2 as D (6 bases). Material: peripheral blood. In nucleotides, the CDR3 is TGTGCCAGCAGCGAAGTTCCGTTTAGGCGGGACCTTCTACGGGAGCAGTACTTC. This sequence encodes CASSEVPFRRDLLREQYF.